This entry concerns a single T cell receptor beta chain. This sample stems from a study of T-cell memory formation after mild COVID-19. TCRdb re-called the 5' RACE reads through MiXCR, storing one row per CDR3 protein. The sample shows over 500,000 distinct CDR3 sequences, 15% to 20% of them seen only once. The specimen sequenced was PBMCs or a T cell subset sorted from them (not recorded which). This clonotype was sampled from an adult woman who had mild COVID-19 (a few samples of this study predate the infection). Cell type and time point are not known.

The chain's CDR3 is CASSASGTGLSYTF. The CDR3 DNA follows: TGTGCCAGCAGCGCATCCGGGACAGGGCTGAGCTACACCTTC. V and J are TRBV9 and TRBJ1-2; 9 bases fit TRBD1. The CDR3 consists of 14 residues. Trimming cost V 3 bases and J 9 bases; bases outside gene matches: 9. The germline V gene has CDR1 SGDLS and CDR2 YYNGEE.